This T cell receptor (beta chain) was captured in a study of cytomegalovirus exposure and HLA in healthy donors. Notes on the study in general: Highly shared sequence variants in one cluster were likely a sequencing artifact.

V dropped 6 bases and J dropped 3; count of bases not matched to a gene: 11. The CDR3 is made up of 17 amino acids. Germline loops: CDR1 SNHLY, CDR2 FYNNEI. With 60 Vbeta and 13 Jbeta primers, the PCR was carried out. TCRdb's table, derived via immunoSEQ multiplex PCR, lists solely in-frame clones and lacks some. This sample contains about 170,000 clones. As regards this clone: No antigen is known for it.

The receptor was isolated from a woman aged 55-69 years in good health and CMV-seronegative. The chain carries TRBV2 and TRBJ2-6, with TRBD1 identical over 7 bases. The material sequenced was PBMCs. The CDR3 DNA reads TGTGCCAGCAGGGTAGACAGGGTAATTGGTGGGGCCAACGTCCTGACTTTC. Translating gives CASRVDRVIGGANVLTF.